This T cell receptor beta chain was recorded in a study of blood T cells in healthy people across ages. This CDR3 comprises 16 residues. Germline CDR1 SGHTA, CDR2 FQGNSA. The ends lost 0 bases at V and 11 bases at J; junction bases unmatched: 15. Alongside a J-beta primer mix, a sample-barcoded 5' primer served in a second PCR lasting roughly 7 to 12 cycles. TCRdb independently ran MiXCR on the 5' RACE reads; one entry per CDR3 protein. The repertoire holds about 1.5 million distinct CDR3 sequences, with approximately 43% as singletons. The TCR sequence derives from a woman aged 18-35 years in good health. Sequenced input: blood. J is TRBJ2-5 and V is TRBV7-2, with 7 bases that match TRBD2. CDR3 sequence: CASSLAPALAIYGQYF. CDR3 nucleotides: TGTGCCAGCAGCTTAGCGCCGGCACTAGCGATTTACGGGCAGTACTTC.